This TCR beta chain was documented in a study of cytotoxic CD8 clonotypes in ibrutinib-treated CLL. Depths of 1 in 200,000 to 1 in 1 million T cells were the sequencing target. The assay was immunoSEQ multiplex PCR, and TCRdb's table has in-frame clones only and misses some. Among tens of thousands of clones listed, 65% were seen once. Study results and limitations: Baseline values of clonality outstripped age-matched healthy donors and followed circulating CD8+ T-cell counts.

This CDR3 comprises 14 residues. Trimming took 5 bases from V and 2 from J, leaving 12 bases between them. Germline loops: CDR1 LNHDA, CDR2 SQIVND (reference sequence). This clone was seen just once. Its antigen is currently unknown. This specimen consisted of PBMCs, obtained after 24 months of ibrutinib treatment. The chain joins TRBV19 to TRBJ2-5; a possible D gene is TRBD1 (6 bases). This clonotype was sampled from a human donor with chronic lymphocytic leukemia. The CDR3 DNA is TGTGCCAGTAGTGCCTACGGGACACAAGAGACCCAGTACTTC. This encodes CASSAYGTQETQYF.